A selection of T cell receptor beta chains follows, all from one sample in a study of beta chain features in type 1 diabetes. Sequencing was performed with immunoSEQ multiplex PCR; in TCRdb, only in-frame clones are kept and a portion is missing. Seen here are a few hundred thousand clones, roughly a quarter observed once, and the top ten hold about 0.012%. Sample: naive CD4+ T cells from blood. The receptors originated from a woman in her thirties with type 1 diabetes. Each CDR3 is given with its conserved first and last residue. A D gene is named only where the DNA matches it firmly. Size is stated for part of the rows, as once, few or many counts, or as a class when the clone is expanded.

j_call clone_size cdr3_length d_call v_call cdr3_aa cdr3_nt
TRBJ2-1 few 18 TRBD2 TRBV4-2 CASSQASGRAGSYNEQFF TGTGCCAGCAGCCAAGCCAGCGGGAGGGCCGGAAGTTACAATGAGCAGTTCTTC
TRBJ2-7 . 13 . TRBV2 CASSNGVAYEQYF TGTGCCAGCAGTAACGGGGTGGCTTACGAGCAGTACTTC
TRBJ2-1 few 15 . TRBV7-9 CASSFSADIYNEQFF TGTGCCAGCAGCTTCTCAGCGGATATATACAATGAGCAGTTCTTC
TRBJ2-5 . 17 TRBD2 TRBV11-2 CASSSTSTSGLRETQYF TGTGCCAGCAGTTCCACCTCAACTAGCGGACTAAGAGAGACCCAGTACTTC
TRBJ2-7 . 14 TRBD1 TRBV29-1 CSAQTGQGSYEQYF TGCAGCGCCCAAACGGGACAGGGGTCCTACGAGCAGTACTTC
TRBJ2-6 . 16 . TRBV5-1 CASSLDSGSGANVLTF TGCGCCAGCAGCTTGGACAGTGGCTCTGGGGCCAACGTCCTGACTTTC
TRBJ2-7 . 14 . TRBV29-1 CSAVQGNPVYEQYF TGCAGCGCCGTGCAGGGGAACCCCGTCTACGAGCAGTACTTC
TRBJ2-7 . 16 TRBD1 TRBV29-1 CSVVGPGQGPSGEQYF TGCAGCGTGGTTGGACCGGGACAGGGTCCTTCAGGGGAGCAGTACTTC
TRBJ1-1 . 15 TRBD1 TRBV7-9 CASSTRQGEIPEAFF TGTGCCAGCAGCACCCGACAGGGAGAGATCCCTGAAGCTTTCTTT
TRBJ2-1 few 13 . TRBV28 CASTGVPYNEQFF TGTGCCAGCACAGGGGTCCCCTACAATGAGCAGTTCTTC
TRBJ2-5 few 12 TRBD2 TRBV30 CAWAGVGETQYF TGTGCCTGGGCGGGAGTCGGAGAGACCCAGTACTTC
TRBJ2-7 few 14 TRBD1 TRBV4-1 CASSQRDRPYEQYF TGCGCCAGCAGCCAGAGGGACAGGCCCTACGAGCAGTACTTC
TRBJ1-1 once 14 . TRBV19 CASSRQRMNTEAFF TGTGCCAGTAGCCGACAGAGAATGAACACTGAAGCTTTCTTT
TRBJ2-7 . 14 TRBD1 TRBV5-1 CASSPGTGRGEQYF TGCGCCAGCAGCCCCGGGACAGGAAGGGGGGAGCAGTACTTC
TRBJ1-2 few 15 TRBD1 TRBV25-1 CASSDPGTGDIGYTF TGTGCCAGCAGTGACCCCGGGACAGGGGATATTGGCTACACCTTC
TRBJ1-5 . 13 . TRBV29-1 CSVLEGGNQPQHF TGCAGCGTTCTAGAGGGTGGCAATCAGCCCCAGCATTTT
TRBJ2-4 few 13 . TRBV29-1 CSVNSGNKNIQYF TGCAGCGTCAACTCCGGGAATAAAAACATTCAGTACTTC
TRBJ1-5 . 14 . TRBV6-5 CASSYTQGNQPQHF TGTGCCAGCAGTTATACCCAGGGCAATCAGCCCCAGCATTTT
TRBJ2-1 few 16 TRBD2 TRBV7-2 CASSSFLSGRAREQFF TGTGCCAGCAGCTCCTTCCTCAGCGGGAGGGCGCGCGAGCAGTTCTTC
TRBJ2-5 . 15 TRBD2 TRBV4-1 CASSQEGLVMETQYF TGCGCCAGCAGCCAAGAGGGACTAGTTATGGAGACCCAGTACTTC
TRBJ1-2 few 13 TRBD1 TRBV10-1 CASSETGDYGYTF TGCGCCAGCAGTGAGACAGGGGACTATGGCTACACCTTC
TRBJ1-1 . 13 . TRBV18 CASSPQGSTEAFF TGTGCCAGCTCACCACAAGGGAGCACTGAAGCTTTCTTT
TRBJ2-1 . 13 . TRBV5-1 CASSLSERAEQFF TGCGCCAGCAGCTTGTCTGAGCGAGCTGAGCAGTTCTTC
TRBJ2-3 . 18 TRBD2 TRBV4-2 CASSQDRRLAGEEDTQYF TGTGCCAGCAGCCAAGATAGGAGGCTAGCGGGAGAAGAAGATACGCAGTATTTT
TRBJ2-7 few 14 TRBD2 TRBV19 CASRSSGNTYEQYF TGTGCCAGTAGAAGCAGCGGGAACACCTACGAGCAGTACTTC
TRBJ2-1 . 15 TRBD2 TRBV5-1 CASRPTSGPYNEQFF TGCGCCAGCAGACCGACTAGCGGGCCCTACAATGAGCAGTTCTTC
TRBJ1-1 few 15 TRBD1 TRBV11-1 CASSPHRGMNTEAFF TGTGCCAGCAGCCCGCACAGGGGTATGAACACTGAAGCTTTCTTT
TRBJ2-1 few 15 TRBD2 TRBV7-3 CASSRLAGGPVEQFF TGTGCCAGCAGCAGACTAGCGGGAGGGCCAGTTGAGCAGTTCTTC
TRBJ2-1 few 16 TRBD2 TRBV4-2 CASSLQPGLAMNEQFF TGTGCCAGCAGCCTCCAGCCGGGACTAGCTATGAATGAGCAGTTCTTC
TRBJ1-1 . 14 TRBD1 TRBV5-1 CASSLQGGNTEAFF TGCGCCAGCAGCCTACAGGGGGGGAACACTGAAGCTTTCTTT
TRBJ2-3 few 11 . TRBV4-1 CASSPGRAQYF TGCGCCAGCAGCCCGGGCAGGGCGCAGTATTTT
TRBJ2-2 . 15 TRBD1 TRBV6-6 CASSYLRTGAGELFF TGTGCCAGCAGTTACCTACGGACAGGGGCCGGGGAGCTGTTTTTT
TRBJ2-5 few 13 . TRBV7-2 CASSLAAVETQYF TGTGCCAGCAGCTTAGCGGCGGTGGAGACCCAGTACTTC
TRBJ1-5 . 17 TRBD1 TRBV4-2 CASSPSMDRASNQPQHF TGTGCCAGCAGCCCGTCGATGGACAGGGCTTCCAATCAGCCCCAGCATTTT
TRBJ1-2 few 15 . TRBV19 CASSIETLPSYGYTF TGTGCCAGTAGTATAGAAACGCTCCCGAGCTATGGCTACACCTTC
TRBJ2-7 . 13 TRBD1 TRBV15 CATSRDSGGEQYF TGTGCCACCAGCAGAGATTCAGGGGGCGAGCAGTACTTC
TRBJ2-7 . 15 TRBD2 TRBV5-1 CASSSGRLAGYEQYF TGCGCCAGCAGCTCCGGGCGGCTAGCGGGTTACGAGCAGTACTTC
TRBJ2-2 few 14 TRBD2 TRBV30 CAWGLAAHTGELFF TGTGCCTGGGGACTAGCGGCCCACACCGGGGAGCTGTTTTTT
TRBJ2-5 few 13 . TRBV28 CASSKDGGETQYF TGTGCCAGCAGTAAGGACGGGGGAGAGACCCAGTACTTC
TRBJ1-1 . 13 . TRBV7-3 CASSLTHVEEAFF TGTGCCAGCAGCTTAACCCATGTAGAAGAAGCTTTCTTT
TRBJ2-7 . 16 . TRBV25-1 CASSVLQSPLPYEQYF TGTGCCAGCAGTGTCCTACAGAGCCCTCTGCCCTACGAGCAGTACTTC
TRBJ2-3 . 15 . TRBV15 CATSRVWSSTDTQYF TGTGCCACCAGCAGAGTGTGGAGTAGCACAGATACGCAGTATTTT
TRBJ2-2 few 15 . TRBV14 CASSQVPGAAGELFF TGTGCCAGCAGCCAAGTCCCAGGGGCCGCCGGGGAGCTGTTTTTT
TRBJ2-7 . 14 TRBD2 TRBV5-1 CASSYQRGSYEQYF TGCGCCAGCAGCTACCAGCGGGGATCCTACGAGCAGTACTTC
TRBJ2-7 . 14 TRBD2 TRBV27 CASSLAAGGGEQYF TGTGCCAGCAGTTTAGCAGCGGGAGGGGGCGAGCAGTACTTC
TRBJ1-4 few 14 . TRBV7-4 CASSSDSLGEKLFF TGTGCCAGCAGCTCCGACAGTCTTGGTGAAAAACTGTTTTTT
TRBJ2-2 few 13 . TRBV29-1 CSVDWRGTGELFF TGCAGCGTTGACTGGAGGGGCACCGGGGAGCTGTTTTTT
TRBJ2-7 once 18 TRBD2 TRBV4-1 CASSQDSLLAGTYYEQYF TGCGCCAGCAGCCAAGATAGCCTTCTAGCGGGCACCTACTACGAGCAGTACTTC
TRBJ2-7 few 14 . TRBV6-5 CASRSGRGSYEQYF TGTGCCAGCAGGTCGGGTAGGGGCTCCTACGAGCAGTACTTC
TRBJ1-4 few 15 TRBD1 TRBV15 CATSADRGPNEKLFF TGTGCCACCAGCGCTGACAGGGGCCCCAATGAAAAACTGTTTTTT